One and the same sample provided the 3 T cell receptor beta chains below, sequenced in a study of radiotherapy plus CTLA-4 blockade in lung cancer. Libraries were prepared by immunoSEQ multiplex PCR; TCRdb keeps only in-frame clonotypes and omits some of them. The sample consists of 65,000 to 90,000 clones, about nine tenths of them appearing once. The sample was peripheral blood, taken from a patient treated with radiotherapy plus ipilimumab. The receptors were gathered from a human donor with non-small cell lung cancer that progressed on radiotherapy plus ipilimumab.

The chain employs TRBV18 and TRBJ1-4, with TRBD1 matching over 7 bases. Looked up from germline, CDR1 is KGHSH and CDR2 is LQKENI. V gave up 6 bases and J gave up 6 bases; unmatched junction bases: 10. The CDR3 runs to 15 residues. CDR3 sequence (DNA): TGTGCCAGCTCCTTTGCCGCGGGGACAGATGAAAAACTGTTTTTT. This gives the protein CASSFAAGTDEKLFF.

The rearrangement links TRBV6-5 to TRBJ2-2; perhaps TRBD2 as D (5 bases). V was shortened by 6 bases and J by 6 bases, with 14 bases between the two germline ends. CDR1 and CDR2 from the germline V gene are MNHEY and SVGAGI. This CDR3 is built from 14 residues. The DNA of the CDR3 is TGTGCCAGCAGGGGAGAGGGAGATTCCGGGGAGCTGTTTTTT. Residues: CASRGEGDSGELFF.

The gene calls are TRBV5-4 and TRBJ2-5; the match to TRBD2 covers 9 bases. Looked up from germline, CDR1 is SGHNT and CDR2 is YYREEE (reference sequence). CDR3 length equals 15 residues. Losses at the gene ends were 4 bases for V and 5 bases for J; bases not matched to a gene: 9. The CDR3, as DNA: TGTGCCAGCAGCAAGACTAGCGGAGAAGGGGAGACCCAGTACTTC. Protein sequence: CASSKTSGEGETQYF.